These 12 T cell receptor beta chains were sequenced from one sample in a study of Graves' ophthalmopathy and Graves' hyperthyroidism. TCR beta CDR3 amplification used RNA transcripts. RT-PCR in the first round used HTBI primers; a second-round multiplex PCR followed. TCRdb called the multiplex PCR reads again in MiXCR, with one record for every CDR3 protein. The table lists hundreds of thousands of distinct CDR3 sequences, about 24% of them singletons. Sequenced input: peripheral blood. These receptors were collected from a woman between 18 and 30 years old with stable Graves' hyperthyroidism. Some clones in this sample may be carry-over from other donors' samples.

At least ten counts were recorded for this clonotype. CDR3 sequence reads: CAWSRRTAGSNQPQHF. CDR3 DNA sequence: TGTGCCTGGAGTAGAAGGACAGCAGGGAGCAATCAGCCCCAGCATTTT. V is TRBV30 and J is TRBJ1-5; tentative D call: TRBD1 (6 bases). V lost 2 bases and J 1 base, leaving 15 bases between the germline ends. The CDR3 has 16 amino acids. Per the germline V gene, CDR1 is GTSNPN and CDR2 is SVGIG (reference sequence).

This clonotype was seen a handful of times. One junction end does not reproduce the germline sequence, and a read error may be involved. The rearrangement joins TRBV3-1 to TRBJ1-2; D is undetermined. This CDR3 has 13 amino acids. The germline CDR1 and CDR2 sequences are LGHDT and YNNKEL (reference sequence). For the CDR3, the DNA is TGTGCCAGCAGCCATAAGCTTAACTATGGCTGCACCTTC. It yields the protein CASSHKLNYGCTF.

This clonotype has ten or more counts. CDR3 DNA: TGTGCCAGCAGTTTATCAGGACAGGGCTATGGCTACACCTTC. It codes for CASSLSGQGYGYTF. The V gene is TRBV27, the J gene TRBJ1-2, with 8 bases identical to TRBD1. Germline V gene data show CDR1 as MNHEY and CDR2 as SMNVEV (reference sequence). This CDR3 comprises 14 residues. J gave up 4 bases and V 0 bases, and 1 base lay outside the gene matches.

There are many counts of this clonotype. The V gene is TRBV11-2, the J gene TRBJ2-7; TRBD1 might be the D (5 bases). The germline V gene encodes CDR1 SGHAT and CDR2 FQNNGV. The germline V and J ends were trimmed by 3 bases and 7 bases, with 13 bases remaining between them. The CDR3 totals 13 residues. The CDR3 sequence: CASSLGRVEEQYF. The CDR3 nucleotides read TGTGCCAGCAGCTTGGGCAGGGTGGAGGAGCAGTACTTC.

This clonotype has ten or more counts. V and J are TRBV27 and TRBJ2-7; D call uncertain. The CDR3 extends over 17 amino acids. V lost 1 base and J 0 bases, leaving 16 bases between the germline ends. Germline lookup yields CDR1 MNHEY and CDR2 SMNVEV (reference sequence). CDR3 bases: TGTGCCAGCAGTTTATACGCGGCGGCAGACCTCTCCTACGAGCAGTACTTC. It encodes CASSLYAAADLSYEQYF.

This sequence joins TRBV5-1 and TRBJ1-2, with TRBD1 as a possible D gene (6 bases). Trimming left V 1 base short and J 5 bases short, with 15 bases between. Germline CDR1 and CDR2: SGHRS and YFSETQ. CDR3 length equals 15 residues. The CDR3 nucleotides are TGCGCCAGCAGCTTGTCCGTAGGCAGGGGATATGGCTACACCTTC. Its translation is CASSLSVGRGYGYTF.

This clonotype was counted only a few times. CDR3 region: CASQPGDGTYYGYTF. In DNA, the CDR3 is TGTGCCAGCCAACCGGGGGACGGCACGTACTATGGCTACACCTTC. V and J are TRBV19 and TRBJ1-2; perhaps TRBD1 as D (5 bases). Germline CDR1 reads LNHDA; CDR2 reads SQIVND (reference sequence). The V and J ends lost 9 bases and 3 bases respectively, with 20 bases between them. The CDR3 has 15 residues.

The sample holds a few counts of this clonotype. V usage is TRBV6-2 or TRBV6-3 and J usage is TRBJ2-7; no definite D call. The V gene lost 1 base and the J gene lost 0 bases, with 16 bases spanning the gap. The germline V gene has CDR1 MNHEY and CDR2 SVGEGT. This CDR3 has 17 residues. The chain's CDR3 is CASSYLAGWRHSYEQYF. CDR3 bases: TGTGCCAGCAGTTACTTGGCCGGGTGGCGACACTCCTACGAGCAGTACTTC.

This clonotype came up many times. At one end the junction does not follow the germline gene, possibly because of a read error. This sequence joins TRBV2 and TRBJ1-5, with a possible D match to TRBD1 (5 bases). The CDR3 runs 13 residues. Germline lookup yields CDR1 SNHLY and CDR2 FYNNEI. CDR3 DNA sequence: TGTGCCAGCACCAAGACAGTTAATCAACCCCAGCATTTT. Translating it yields CASTKTVNQPQHF.

At least ten counts were recorded for this clonotype. This chain uses TRBV7-2 with TRBJ1-1; 9 bases align to TRBD1. After removal of 8 bases from V and 5 bases from J, the junction contained 15 bases not matched to a gene. Germline V gives CDR1 SGHTA, CDR2 FQGNSA. The CDR3 covers 16 residues. The CDR3 nucleotides read TGTGCCAGCGGCAAGGTGAGGGGACAGGGACAGACTGAAGCTTTCTTT. Protein: CASGKVRGQGQTEAFF.

The chain links TRBV2 to TRBJ2-5; D could derive from TRBD1 or TRBD2 (5 bases each). The CDR3 length is 14 residues. The V gene lost 7 bases and the J gene lost 2 bases, with 14 bases spanning the gap. Germline lookup yields CDR1 SNHLY and CDR2 FYNNEI. The CDR3: CASKAGTAQETQYF. The CDR3 bases are TGTGCCAGCAAAGCCGGGACGGCTCAAGAGACCCAGTACTTC.

This clonotype came up many times. The V gene is TRBV20-1, the J gene TRBJ2-7, with D unresolved. CDR3 length: 10 residues. The germline V and J ends were trimmed by 8 bases and 4 bases, with 9 bases remaining between them. CDR1 is DFQATT and CDR2 is SNEGSKA in the germline V gene (reference sequence). CDR3 region: CSPLEYEQYF. CDR3 sequence (DNA): TGCAGTCCCCTAGAGTACGAGCAGTACTTC.